This T cell receptor beta chain appears in the sequencing data of a study of blood T cell repertoires in COVID-19. Using immunoSEQ multiplex PCR, the repertoire was profiled, and TCRdb retains in-frame clones only, with some absent. The sample has about 250,000 clones; approximately 86% are singletons. Participants' reported clinical history set cohort assignment. Germline V gene sequence: CDR1 MNHEY, CDR2 SVGAGI. V was pared by 6 bases and J by 8 bases, with 14 bases between. The CDR3 contains 13 residues. The material sequenced was PBMCs or T cells enriched from blood (not recorded which). The receptor was isolated from a woman between 45 and 60 years old who had recovered from COVID-19. This sequence joins TRBV6-5 and TRBJ2-4; weak D call: TRBD2 (6 bases). The DNA of the CDR3 is TGTGCCAGCAGGGGAGGTACAGGTGACATTCAGTACTTC. Residues: CASRGGTGDIQYF.